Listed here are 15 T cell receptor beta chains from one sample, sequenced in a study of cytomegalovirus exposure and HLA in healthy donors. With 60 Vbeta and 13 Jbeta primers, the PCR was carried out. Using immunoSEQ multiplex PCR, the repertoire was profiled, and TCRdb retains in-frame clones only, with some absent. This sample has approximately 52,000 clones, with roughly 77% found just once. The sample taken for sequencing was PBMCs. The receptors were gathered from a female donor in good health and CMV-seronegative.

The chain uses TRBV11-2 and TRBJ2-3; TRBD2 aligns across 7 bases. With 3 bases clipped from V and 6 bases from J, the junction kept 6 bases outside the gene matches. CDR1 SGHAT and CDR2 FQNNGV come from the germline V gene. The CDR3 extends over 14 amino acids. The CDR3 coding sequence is TGTGCCAGCAGCTTTGGGACTACGTCGGATACGCAGTATTTT. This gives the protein CASSFGTTSDTQYF. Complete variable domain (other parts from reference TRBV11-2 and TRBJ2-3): EAGVAQSPRYKIIEKRQSVAFWCNPISGHATLYWYQQILGQGPKLLIQFQNNGVVDDSQLPKDRFSAERLKGVDSTLKIQPAKLEDSAVYLCASSFGTTSDTQYFGPGTRLTVL.

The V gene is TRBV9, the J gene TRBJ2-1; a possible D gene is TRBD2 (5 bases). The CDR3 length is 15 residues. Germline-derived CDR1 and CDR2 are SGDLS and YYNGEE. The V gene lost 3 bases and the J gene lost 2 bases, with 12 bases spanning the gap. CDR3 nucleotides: TGTGCCAGCAGCGCGACCGGGGAGACCTACAATGAGCAGTTCTTC. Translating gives CASSATGETYNEQFF.

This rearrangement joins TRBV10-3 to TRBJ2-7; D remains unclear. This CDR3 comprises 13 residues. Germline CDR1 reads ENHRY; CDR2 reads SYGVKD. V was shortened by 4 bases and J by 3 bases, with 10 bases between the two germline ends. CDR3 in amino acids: CAISAAGSYEQYF. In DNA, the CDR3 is TGTGCCATCAGTGCGGCAGGAAGCTACGAGCAGTACTTC.

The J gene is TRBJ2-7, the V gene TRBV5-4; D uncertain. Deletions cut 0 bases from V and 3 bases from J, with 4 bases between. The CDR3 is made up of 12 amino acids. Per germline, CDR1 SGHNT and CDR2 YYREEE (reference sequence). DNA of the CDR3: TGTGCCAGCAGCTTGGATTACTACGAGCAGTACTTC. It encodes CASSLDYYEQYF.

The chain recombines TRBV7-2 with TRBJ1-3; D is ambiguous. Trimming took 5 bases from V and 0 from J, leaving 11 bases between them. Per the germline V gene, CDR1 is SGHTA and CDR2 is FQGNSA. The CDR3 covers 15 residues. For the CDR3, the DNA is TGTGCCAGCAGCCCCACAGCTTTCTCTGGAAACACCATATATTTT. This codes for CASSPTAFSGNTIYF.

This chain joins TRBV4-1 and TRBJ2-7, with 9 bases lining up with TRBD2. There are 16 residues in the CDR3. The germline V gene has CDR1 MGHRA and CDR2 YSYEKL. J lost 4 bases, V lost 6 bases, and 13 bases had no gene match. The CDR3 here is CASSPIQTSGGYEQYF. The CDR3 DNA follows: TGCGCCAGCAGTCCAATCCAGACTAGCGGTGGGTACGAGCAGTACTTC.

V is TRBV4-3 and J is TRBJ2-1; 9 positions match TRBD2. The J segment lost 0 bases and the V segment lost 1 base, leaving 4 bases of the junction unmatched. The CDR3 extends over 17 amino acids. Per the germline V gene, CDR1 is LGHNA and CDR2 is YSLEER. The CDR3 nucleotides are TGCGCCAGCAGCCAAGGACTAGCGGATAGCTCCTACAATGAGCAGTTCTTC. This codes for CASSQGLADSSYNEQFF.

The CDR3 nucleotides read TGTGCCAGCAGCCAATACGGCGGCTTCTCTGGGGCCAACGTCCTGACTTTC. Translating gives CASSQYGGFSGANVLTF. This chain uses TRBV14 with TRBJ2-6; D gene unclear. The CDR3 spans 17 residues. V shed 2 bases and J shed 0 bases, with 11 bases lying between them. Germline loops: CDR1 SGHDN, CDR2 FVKESK. Based on the CDR3 plus reference TRBV14 and TRBJ2-6, the full variable domain is EAGVTQFPSHSVIEKGQTVTLRCDPISGHDNLYWYRRVMGKEIKFLLHFVKESKQDESGMPNNRFLAERTGGTYSTLKVQPAELEDSGVYFCASSQYGGFSGANVLTFGAGSRLTVL.

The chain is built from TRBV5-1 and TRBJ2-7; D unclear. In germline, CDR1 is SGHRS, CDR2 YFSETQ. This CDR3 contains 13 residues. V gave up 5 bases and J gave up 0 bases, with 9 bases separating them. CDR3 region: CASRAELSYEQYF. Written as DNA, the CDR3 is TGCGCCAGCAGGGCGGAACTCTCCTACGAGCAGTACTTC.

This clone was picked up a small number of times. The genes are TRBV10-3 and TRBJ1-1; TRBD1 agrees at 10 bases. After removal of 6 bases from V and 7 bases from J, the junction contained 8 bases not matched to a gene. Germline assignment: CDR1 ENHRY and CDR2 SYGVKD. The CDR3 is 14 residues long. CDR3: CAISEDRGVNEAFF. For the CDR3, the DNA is TGTGCCATCAGCGAGGACAGGGGGGTGAATGAAGCTTTCTTT.

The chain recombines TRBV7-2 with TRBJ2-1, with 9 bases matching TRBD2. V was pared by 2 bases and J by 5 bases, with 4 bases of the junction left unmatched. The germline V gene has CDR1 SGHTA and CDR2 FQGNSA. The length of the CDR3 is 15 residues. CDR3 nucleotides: TGTGCCAGCAGCTTAATGCTAGCGGGAAACAATGAGCAGTTCTTC. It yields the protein CASSLMLAGNNEQFF.

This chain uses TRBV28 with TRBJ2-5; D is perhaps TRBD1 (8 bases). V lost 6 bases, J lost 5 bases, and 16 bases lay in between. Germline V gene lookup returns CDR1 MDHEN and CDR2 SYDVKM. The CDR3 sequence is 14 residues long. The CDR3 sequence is CASRTPQGGETQYF. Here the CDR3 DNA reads TGTGCCAGCAGAACCCCACAGGGGGGGGAGACCCAGTACTTC.

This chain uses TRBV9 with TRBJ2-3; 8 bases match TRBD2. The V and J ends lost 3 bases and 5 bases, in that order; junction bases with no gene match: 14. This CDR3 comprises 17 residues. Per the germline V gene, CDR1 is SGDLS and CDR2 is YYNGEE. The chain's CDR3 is CASSETPSRGAGDTQYF. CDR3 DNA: TGTGCCAGCAGCGAGACCCCTTCGCGGGGGGCAGGAGATACGCAGTATTTT.

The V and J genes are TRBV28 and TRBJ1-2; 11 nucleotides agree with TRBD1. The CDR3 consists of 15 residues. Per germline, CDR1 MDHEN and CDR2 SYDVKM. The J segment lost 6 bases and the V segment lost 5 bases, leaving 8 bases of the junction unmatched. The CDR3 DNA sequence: TGTGCCAGCAGTCCTCCGGACAGGGGGCGGAATGGCTACACCTTC. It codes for CASSPPDRGRNGYTF.

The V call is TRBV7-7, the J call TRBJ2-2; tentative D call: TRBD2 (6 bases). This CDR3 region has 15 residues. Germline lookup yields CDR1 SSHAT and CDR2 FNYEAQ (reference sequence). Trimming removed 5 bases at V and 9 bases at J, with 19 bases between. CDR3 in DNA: TGTGCCAGCAGCCCAGGGCGGGACCGAAAGTGGGAGCTGTTTTTT. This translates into CASSPGRDRKWELFF.